The text below deals with one T cell receptor (beta chain). Its antigen is not known. The data were obtained in a study of T cell responses to AZD1222 COVID-19 vaccine. Study observations and caveats: None of the repertoires were sampled until the peak T cell response had passed. Donors, mostly white British, included more females; clonal diversity was possibly underestimated. Unmutated variant regions are reportedly the target of nearly half of TCRs that are spike-specific.

The CDR3 consists of 13 residues. V gave up 4 bases and J gave up 1 base, with 5 bases separating them. Germline CDR1 MNHEY, CDR2 SVGAGI. Here immunoSEQ multiplex PCR was the method, and the copy in TCRdb shows in-frame clones only, minus some. The sample yields 25,000 to 30,000 clones, roughly 89% seen once. The rearrangement uses TRBV6-5 and TRBJ1-5; D not certain. The TCR comes from an adult in good health. The sample here was peripheral blood, taken on day 0 of AZD1222 vaccination. The CDR3: CASSSSSNQPQHF. CDR3 in DNA: TGTGCCAGCAGTTCATCCAGCAATCAGCCCCAGCATTTT.